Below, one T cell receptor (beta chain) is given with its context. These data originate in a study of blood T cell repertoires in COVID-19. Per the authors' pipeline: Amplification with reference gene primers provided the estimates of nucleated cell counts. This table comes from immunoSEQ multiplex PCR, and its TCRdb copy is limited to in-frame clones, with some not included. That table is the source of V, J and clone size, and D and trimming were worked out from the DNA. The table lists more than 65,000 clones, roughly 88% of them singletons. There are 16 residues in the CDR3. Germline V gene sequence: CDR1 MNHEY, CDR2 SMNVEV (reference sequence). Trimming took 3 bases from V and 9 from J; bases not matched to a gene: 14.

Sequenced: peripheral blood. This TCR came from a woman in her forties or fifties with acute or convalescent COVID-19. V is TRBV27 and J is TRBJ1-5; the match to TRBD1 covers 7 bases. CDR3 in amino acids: CASSLQGEYPIGPQHF. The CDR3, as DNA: TGTGCCAGCAGTTTGCAGGGGGAGTATCCTATAGGGCCCCAGCATTTT.